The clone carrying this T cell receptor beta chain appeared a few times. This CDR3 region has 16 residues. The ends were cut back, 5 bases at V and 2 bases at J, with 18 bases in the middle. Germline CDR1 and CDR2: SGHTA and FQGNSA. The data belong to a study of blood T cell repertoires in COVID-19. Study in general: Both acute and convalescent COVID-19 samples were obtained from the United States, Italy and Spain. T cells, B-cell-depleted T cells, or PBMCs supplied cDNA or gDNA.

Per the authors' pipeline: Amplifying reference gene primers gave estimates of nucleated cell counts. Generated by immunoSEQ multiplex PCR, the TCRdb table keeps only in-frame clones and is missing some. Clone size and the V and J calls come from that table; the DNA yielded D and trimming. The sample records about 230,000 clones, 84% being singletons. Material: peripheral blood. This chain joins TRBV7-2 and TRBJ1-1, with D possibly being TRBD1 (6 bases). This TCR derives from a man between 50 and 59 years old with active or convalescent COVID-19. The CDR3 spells CASSPRGGRGNTEAFF. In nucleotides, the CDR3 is TGTGCCAGCAGCCCTAGGGGGGGCCGGGGTAACACTGAAGCTTTCTTT.